These 18 T cell receptor beta chains were all obtained from the same sample, sequenced in a study of regulatory T cells in long-lasting Graves disease. Time point specified: newly diagnosed GD, antithyroid drugs for less than 3 months. Researchers made the TCR library from RNA that was extracted from PBMCs. Relying on iRepertoire HTBI primers and Arm-PCR of CDR3 regions, the team built TCR beta libraries. TCRdb reanalysed the multiplex PCR reads using MiXCR and keeps one entry per CDR3 protein. The data contain approximately 390,000 distinct CDR3 sequences, 15% to 20% of them singletons. These data were also filed under a second study, of T cells in Graves' hyperthyroidism and ophthalmopathy.

Sample: peripheral blood mononuclear cells (PBMCs), taken at new diagnosis, from a patient treated with antithyroid drugs. Receptor source: a young woman with Graves disease.

This chain joins TRBV5-4 and TRBJ2-5, with TRBD2 identical over 13 bases. V lost 4 bases, J lost 0 bases, and 9 bases stayed unmatched. The CDR3 is 18 amino acids. CDR1 and CDR2 from the germline V gene are SGHNT and YYREEE (reference sequence). Written as DNA, the CDR3 is TGTGCCAGCAGCAGACTAGCGGGGGGCTCCTCGTACCAAGAGACCCAGTACTTC. Protein: CASSRLAGGSSYQETQYF.

Ten or more counts support this clonotype. This sequence joins TRBV7-8 and TRBJ1-6; TRBD1 aligns across 9 bases. The CDR3 loop spans 17 amino acids. The V gene end was trimmed by 5 bases and the J gene end by 6 bases; junction bases not matched to a gene: 11. Germline CDR1 reads SGHVS; CDR2 reads FQNEAQ. CDR3: CASSPPGTDRGNSPLHF. Here the CDR3 DNA reads TGTGCCAGCAGCCCGCCTGGGACGGACAGGGGTAATTCACCCCTCCACTTT.

Many counts were recorded for this clonotype. The chain joins TRBV7-3 to TRBJ2-1; 10 bases map to TRBD1. CDR1 is SGHTA and CDR2 is FQGTGA in the germline V gene. CDR3 length equals 18 residues. The V segment lost 2 bases and the J segment 3 bases; nucleotides outside the gene matches: 10. The CDR3 nucleotides are TGTGCCAGCAGCTTACGAACGAAGACAGGGGGCTTCTACAATGAGCAGTTCTTC. It is translated as CASSLRTKTGGFYNEQFF.

In its sample, this clonotype was seen many times. The rearrangement links TRBV28 to TRBJ2-7, with TRBD1 matching 8 bases. CDR1 and CDR2 (germline): MDHEN, SYDVKM. This CDR3 comprises 15 residues. The V segment lost 5 bases and the J segment 3 bases; nucleotides outside the gene matches: 9. The CDR3 reads CASSKQGAPSYEQYF. CDR3 DNA: TGTGCCAGCAGTAAGCAGGGGGCCCCTAGCTACGAGCAGTACTTC.

The V call is TRBV4-1, the J call TRBJ2-7; 11 bases align to TRBD1. V lost 0 bases to trimming and J lost 3 bases; unmatched junction nucleotides: 7. The CDR3 consists of 17 residues. From germline, CDR1 is MGHRA and CDR2 YSYEKL. The CDR3, as DNA: TGCGCCAGCAGCCAAGAAGGATTTGGGACAGGGGGCTACGAGCAGTACTTC. Residues: CASSQEGFGTGGYEQYF.

V is TRBV14 and J is TRBJ1-2; 8 nucleotides match TRBD1. Per the germline V gene, CDR1 is SGHDN and CDR2 is FVKESK. With 4 bases clipped from V and 3 bases from J, the junction kept 10 bases outside the gene matches. This CDR3 contains 16 residues. The CDR3 is CASSPSAGGRYYGYTF. CDR3 DNA: TGTGCCAGCAGCCCCTCGGCAGGGGGCCGATACTATGGCTACACCTTC.

V usage is TRBV6-1 and J usage is TRBJ2-1; 8 bases map to TRBD2. The CDR3 spans 15 residues. Germline V gene lookup returns CDR1 MNHNS and CDR2 SASEGT. With 2 bases clipped from V and 7 bases from J, the junction kept 7 bases outside the gene matches. CDR3 DNA sequence: TGTGCCAGCAGTGAATCCCGGGGGGGGCATAATGAGCAGTTCTTC. As protein: CASSESRGGHNEQFF.

This clonotype was seen at least ten times. V and J are TRBV13 and TRBJ2-1; unclear D gene. Germline V gene data show CDR1 as PRHDT and CDR2 as FYEKMQ (reference sequence). The V and J ends lost 5 bases and 5 bases respectively, with 4 bases between them. The CDR3 runs 11 residues. The CDR3 DNA follows: TGTGCCAGCAGCATGAACAATGAGCAGTTCTTC. As protein: CASSMNNEQFF.

This clonotype was seen a single time. J is TRBJ2-1 and V is TRBV12-3 or TRBV12-4; the match to TRBD2 covers 11 bases. The J segment lost 5 bases and the V segment lost 3 bases, leaving 6 bases of the junction unmatched. The CDR3 covers 16 residues. This CDR3 reads CASSFKTSGVHNEQFF. DNA of the CDR3: TGTGCCAGCAGTTTTAAGACTAGCGGGGTACACAATGAGCAGTTCTTC.

Ten or more counts support this clonotype. CDR3 residues: CSARAGGPDSGELFF. CDR3 DNA sequence: TGCAGTGCTAGAGCGGGAGGGCCTGATTCCGGGGAGCTGTTTTTT. The chain joins TRBV20-1 to TRBJ2-2, with TRBD2 matching over 8 bases. Trimming at V came to 1 base and at J to 6 bases, leaving 7 bases not matched to a gene. The CDR3 has 15 amino acids. Germline V lookup: CDR1 DFQATT, CDR2 SNEGSKA (reference sequence).

This clonotype was found a few times. The chain recombines TRBV5-5 with TRBJ1-1; TRBD1 might be the D (5 bases). The length of the CDR3 is 14 residues. The V end was cut by 0 bases, the J end by 3 bases, with 9 bases between. Germline values: CDR1 SGHKS, CDR2 YYEKEE (reference sequence). The CDR3 loop is CASSLAVGDTEAFF. CDR3 coding DNA: TGTGCCAGCAGCTTGGCAGTGGGGGACACTGAAGCTTTCTTT.

V and J are TRBV2 and TRBJ2-2; 8 bases align to TRBD1. The J segment lost 7 bases and the V segment lost 6 bases, leaving 1 base of the junction unmatched. This CDR3 is 12 amino acids long. Germline assignment: CDR1 SNHLY and CDR2 FYNNEI. Here the CDR3 DNA reads TGTGCCAGCAGGACAGGGGTCGGGGAGCTGTTTTTT. Amino acid sequence: CASRTGVGELFF.

This clonotype appeared many times. The CDR3 DNA follows: TGTGCCAGCAGCAACCAGGGGGCCTCCTACGAGCAGTACTTC. This sequence encodes CASSNQGASYEQYF. The chain employs TRBV12-3 or TRBV12-4 and TRBJ2-7; 8 nucleotides align to TRBD1. This CDR3 comprises 14 residues. V shed 6 bases and J 0 bases; nucleotides not matched to a gene: 4.

This clonotype occurred many times. One junction end disagrees with the germline gene, perhaps due to a read error. The chain links TRBV11-2 to TRBJ2-7; 9 positions agree with TRBD2. Looked up from germline, CDR1 is SGHAT and CDR2 is FQNNGV. The CDR3 totals 17 residues. CDR3 nucleotide sequence: TGCGCCAGCAGCCTGACCGCTCCCAGCGGGGGGTCCTACGAGCAGTACTTC. It translates to CASSLTAPSGGSYEQYF.

The chain is built from TRBV24-1 and TRBJ1-5, with 9 bases that match TRBD1. The germline V gene has CDR1 KGHDR and CDR2 SFDVKD. The CDR3 spans 14 residues. Losses at the gene ends were 7 bases for V and 1 base for J; bases not matched to a gene: 1. For the CDR3, the DNA is TGTGCCACCAGGGGACAGGGAAGCAATCAGCCCCAGCATTTT. Residues: CATRGQGSNQPQHF.

This clonotype showed up many times. J is TRBJ2-2 and V is TRBV29-1, with TRBD1 identical over 10 bases. J was trimmed by 4 bases and V by 4 bases; bases with no gene match: 0. Germline-derived CDR1 and CDR2 are SQVTM and ANQGSEA. This CDR3 is built from 13 residues. CDR3 residues: CSVGTGGTGELFF. In nucleotides, the CDR3 is TGCAGCGTTGGGACAGGGGGCACCGGGGAGCTGTTTTTT.

CDR3 bases: TGTGCCAGCAGTGGAGGGACTAGCTACGAGCAGTTCTTC. Translation gives CASSGGTSYEQFF. The chain couples TRBV25-1 to TRBJ2-1, with TRBD2 matching 9 bases. The CDR3 runs 13 residues. Germline CDR1 is MGHDK and CDR2 is SYGVNS. J gave up 10 bases and V 4 bases, and 5 bases lay outside the gene matches.

This clonotype has just a few counts. This chain joins TRBV11-2 and TRBJ2-5; 7 nucleotides agree with TRBD1. Germline V lookup: CDR1 SGHAT, CDR2 FQNNGV. The CDR3 sequence is 17 residues long. Unmatched junction bases numbered 14, after V lost 5 bases and J lost 2 bases. The CDR3: CASSGPGQQVGQETQYF. CDR3 bases: TGTGCCAGCAGCGGTCCGGGACAGCAAGTCGGGCAAGAGACCCAGTACTTC. Based on the CDR3 plus reference TRBV11-2 and TRBJ2-5, the full variable domain is EAGVAQSPRYKIIEKRQSVAFWCNPISGHATLYWYQQILGQGPKLLIQFQNNGVVDDSQLPKDRFSAERLKGVDSTLKIQPAKLEDSAVYLCASSGPGQQVGQETQYFGPGTRLLVL.